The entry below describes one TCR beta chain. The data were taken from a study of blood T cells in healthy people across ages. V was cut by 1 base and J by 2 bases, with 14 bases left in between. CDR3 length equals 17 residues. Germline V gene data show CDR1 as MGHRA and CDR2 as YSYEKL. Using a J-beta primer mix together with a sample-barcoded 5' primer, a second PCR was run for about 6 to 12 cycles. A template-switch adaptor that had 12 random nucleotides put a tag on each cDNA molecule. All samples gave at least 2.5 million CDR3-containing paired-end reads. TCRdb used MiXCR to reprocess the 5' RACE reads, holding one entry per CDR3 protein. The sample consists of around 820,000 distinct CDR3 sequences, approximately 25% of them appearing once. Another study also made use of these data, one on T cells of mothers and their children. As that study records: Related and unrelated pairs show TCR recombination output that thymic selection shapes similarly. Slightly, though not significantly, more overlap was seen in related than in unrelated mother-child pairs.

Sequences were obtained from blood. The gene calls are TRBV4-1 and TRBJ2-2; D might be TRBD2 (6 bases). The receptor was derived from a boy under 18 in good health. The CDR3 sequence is CASSQGVIADNTGELFF. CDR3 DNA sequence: TGCGCCAGCAGCCAAGGGGTAATAGCGGACAACACCGGGGAGCTGTTTTTT.